Presented here are 5 T cell receptor beta chains from one specimen sequenced in a study of identical twins. TCRdb recomputed calls from the 5' RACE reads with MiXCR, one row per CDR3 protein. Here the sample spans roughly 250,000 distinct CDR3 sequences, about an eighth being singletons. Sequencing was carried out using memory (CD45RO+) T cells sorted from blood. The receptor set was obtained from a woman younger than 30 in good health.

This clonotype was observed at least ten times. The CDR3 DNA sequence: TGTGCCAGCAGTTTGTATTCCGGACAGGGAAACTATGGCTACACCTTC. As protein: CASSLYSGQGNYGYTF. The rearrangement uses TRBV12-3 or TRBV12-4 and TRBJ1-2; 8 positions agree with TRBD1. The length of the CDR3 is 16 residues. Trimming cost V 3 bases and J 2 bases; bases outside gene matches: 8.

The table lists this clonotype with many counts. V usage is TRBV12-3 or TRBV12-4 and J usage is TRBJ1-1; unclear D gene. The germline V and J ends were trimmed by 4 bases and 11 bases, with 14 bases remaining between them. This CDR3 has 12 amino acids. In DNA form, the CDR3 reads TGTGCCAGCAGTTGGGGTAGTTCTCGGGCTTTCTTT. It translates to CASSWGSSRAFF.

V gene TRBV2 combines with J gene TRBJ2-7, with D possibly being TRBD1 (6 bases). Germline values: CDR1 SNHLY, CDR2 FYNNEI. V lost 6 bases and J lost 6, with 15 bases in between. This CDR3 has 13 residues. The CDR3 protein is CASRLTGPSEQYF. The CDR3 DNA sequence: TGTGCCAGCAGATTGACAGGCCCGAGCGAGCAGTACTTC.

The sample holds a few counts of this clonotype. The chain couples TRBV20-1 to TRBJ1-5; weak D call: TRBD1 (5 bases). V dropped 7 bases and J dropped 4 bases, with 14 bases sitting between them. CDR1 is DFQATT, CDR2 SNEGSKA, per germline (reference sequence). The CDR3 is made up of 13 amino acids. CDR3 sequence reads: CSGMGVGNQPQHF. The CDR3 bases are TGCAGTGGGATGGGGGTAGGGAATCAGCCCCAGCATTTT.

The rearrangement links TRBV20-1 to TRBJ2-7; no reliable D call. The CDR3 is 14 residues long. Trimming took 5 bases from V and 2 from J, leaving 16 bases between them. Germline lookup yields CDR1 DFQATT and CDR2 SNEGSKA (reference sequence). The CDR3 DNA follows: TGCAGTGCTCGAGGCCCTACAGCAACCTACGAGCAGTACTTC. Amino acid sequence: CSARGPTATYEQYF.